These T cell receptor beta chains were read from a single sample in a study of blood T cell repertoires in COVID-19. The assay was immunoSEQ multiplex PCR, and TCRdb's table has in-frame clones only and misses some. The sample has roughly 320,000 clones, 85% seen once. Sequenced material: peripheral blood. Receptor source: a human donor in a cohort sampled during active COVID-19. CDR3s include the opening cysteine and the closing phenylalanine or tryptophan. A D gene is named only where the DNA matches it firmly. Where a row states a size, it is once, few, many or the class of an expanded clone; other rows omit it.

NA | TRBJ2-3 | few | TRBV6-4 | TGTGCCAGCAGTGCAGGACTTAGCACAGATACGCAGTATTTT | CASSAGLSTDTQYF
NA | TRBJ2-7 | NA | TRBV7-9 | TGTGCCAGCAGCCCTAGTCCGTACCCCCACGAGCAGTACTTC | CASSPSPYPHEQYF
TRBD2 | TRBJ2-5 | NA | TRBV15 | TGTGCCACCAGTAGTCTCCGGGGGGGCCAAGAGACCCAGTACTTC | CATSSLRGGQETQYF
TRBD2 | TRBJ2-1 | NA | TRBV6-5 | TGTGCCAGCAGTTACGGGACTAGGCAGTTCTTC | CASSYGTRQFF
TRBD1 | TRBJ1-2 | NA | TRBV6-5 | TGTGCCAGCAGGAGACAGGGATCCTATGGCTACACCTTC | CASRRQGSYGYTF
NA | TRBJ1-5 | few | TRBV27 | TGTGCCAGCAGTTTATCCGGGGGAAGTGCGCAGCCCCAGCATTTT | CASSLSGGSAQPQHF
TRBD1 | TRBJ2-1 | NA | TRBV19 | TGTGCCAGTAGTATAAGGGACAGGGGGTTGAATGAGCAGTTCTTC | CASSIRDRGLNEQFF
NA | TRBJ2-7 | NA | TRBV5-1 | TGCGCCAGCAGCTTGGAGGAGGGGCCCTACGAGCAGTACTTC | CASSLEEGPYEQYF
TRBD1 | TRBJ1-1 | once | TRBV29-1 | TGCAGCGTTGAGGCCGGGACAGGGGGGTACACTGAAGCTTTCTTT | CSVEAGTGGYTEAFF
NA | TRBJ1-1 | NA | TRBV14 | TGTGCCAGCAGCCAAGATATGAACACTGAAGCTTTCTTT | CASSQDMNTEAFF
NA | TRBJ1-2 | NA | TRBV27 | TGTGCCAGCATGGGGGGTGACTATGGCTACACCTTC | CASMGGDYGYTF
TRBD2 | TRBJ2-3 | NA | TRBV12-5 | TGTGCTAGTGCCTTAAGCGGGGGGGGAGATACGCAGTATTTT | CASALSGGGDTQYF
NA | TRBJ1-2 | NA | TRBV25-1 | TGTGCCAGCAGTAGGGAGTTGGGCTACACCTTC | CASSRELGYTF
NA | TRBJ1-4 | NA | TRBV30 | TGTGCCTGGAGTGCTCGGGGGGGCGGTGGAAAACTGTTTTTT | CAWSARGGGGKLFF
NA | TRBJ2-3 | few | TRBV14 | TGTGCCAGCAGCCACGGCAATCAGGGCACAGATACGCAGTATTTT | CASSHGNQGTDTQYF
NA | TRBJ1-3 | NA | TRBV12-3/TRBV12-4 | TGTGCCAGCAGTTTAGCTCTTGGAAACACCATATATTTT | CASSLALGNTIYF
NA | TRBJ2-7 | many | TRBV11-2 | TGTGCCAGCAGCATATCCTACGAGCAGTACTTC | CASSISYEQYF
TRBD2 | TRBJ2-3 | once | TRBV3-1/TRBV3-2 | TGTGCCAGCAGCCAAGAATTCCGCGGGGGGGCCGCAGATACGCAGTATTTT | CASSQEFRGGAADTQYF
NA | TRBJ1-6 | NA | TRBV10-2 | TGCGCCAGCAGTGAGTGGGTGTTGGGGAGCTCCTATAATTCACCCCTCCACTTT | CASSEWVLGSSYNSPLHF
TRBD1 | TRBJ1-2 | NA | TRBV7-9 | TGTGCCAGCAGCGACCGGGACAGTACAGGCTACACCTTC | CASSDRDSTGYTF
NA | TRBJ1-2 | NA | TRBV4-2 | TGTGCCAGCAGCCAAGATCAAGAGGGGGAATCTAACTATGGCTACACCTTC | CASSQDQEGESNYGYTF
NA | TRBJ1-1 | NA | TRBV30 | TGTGCCTCGGGACATTCGAACACTGAAGCTTTCTTT | CASGHSNTEAFF